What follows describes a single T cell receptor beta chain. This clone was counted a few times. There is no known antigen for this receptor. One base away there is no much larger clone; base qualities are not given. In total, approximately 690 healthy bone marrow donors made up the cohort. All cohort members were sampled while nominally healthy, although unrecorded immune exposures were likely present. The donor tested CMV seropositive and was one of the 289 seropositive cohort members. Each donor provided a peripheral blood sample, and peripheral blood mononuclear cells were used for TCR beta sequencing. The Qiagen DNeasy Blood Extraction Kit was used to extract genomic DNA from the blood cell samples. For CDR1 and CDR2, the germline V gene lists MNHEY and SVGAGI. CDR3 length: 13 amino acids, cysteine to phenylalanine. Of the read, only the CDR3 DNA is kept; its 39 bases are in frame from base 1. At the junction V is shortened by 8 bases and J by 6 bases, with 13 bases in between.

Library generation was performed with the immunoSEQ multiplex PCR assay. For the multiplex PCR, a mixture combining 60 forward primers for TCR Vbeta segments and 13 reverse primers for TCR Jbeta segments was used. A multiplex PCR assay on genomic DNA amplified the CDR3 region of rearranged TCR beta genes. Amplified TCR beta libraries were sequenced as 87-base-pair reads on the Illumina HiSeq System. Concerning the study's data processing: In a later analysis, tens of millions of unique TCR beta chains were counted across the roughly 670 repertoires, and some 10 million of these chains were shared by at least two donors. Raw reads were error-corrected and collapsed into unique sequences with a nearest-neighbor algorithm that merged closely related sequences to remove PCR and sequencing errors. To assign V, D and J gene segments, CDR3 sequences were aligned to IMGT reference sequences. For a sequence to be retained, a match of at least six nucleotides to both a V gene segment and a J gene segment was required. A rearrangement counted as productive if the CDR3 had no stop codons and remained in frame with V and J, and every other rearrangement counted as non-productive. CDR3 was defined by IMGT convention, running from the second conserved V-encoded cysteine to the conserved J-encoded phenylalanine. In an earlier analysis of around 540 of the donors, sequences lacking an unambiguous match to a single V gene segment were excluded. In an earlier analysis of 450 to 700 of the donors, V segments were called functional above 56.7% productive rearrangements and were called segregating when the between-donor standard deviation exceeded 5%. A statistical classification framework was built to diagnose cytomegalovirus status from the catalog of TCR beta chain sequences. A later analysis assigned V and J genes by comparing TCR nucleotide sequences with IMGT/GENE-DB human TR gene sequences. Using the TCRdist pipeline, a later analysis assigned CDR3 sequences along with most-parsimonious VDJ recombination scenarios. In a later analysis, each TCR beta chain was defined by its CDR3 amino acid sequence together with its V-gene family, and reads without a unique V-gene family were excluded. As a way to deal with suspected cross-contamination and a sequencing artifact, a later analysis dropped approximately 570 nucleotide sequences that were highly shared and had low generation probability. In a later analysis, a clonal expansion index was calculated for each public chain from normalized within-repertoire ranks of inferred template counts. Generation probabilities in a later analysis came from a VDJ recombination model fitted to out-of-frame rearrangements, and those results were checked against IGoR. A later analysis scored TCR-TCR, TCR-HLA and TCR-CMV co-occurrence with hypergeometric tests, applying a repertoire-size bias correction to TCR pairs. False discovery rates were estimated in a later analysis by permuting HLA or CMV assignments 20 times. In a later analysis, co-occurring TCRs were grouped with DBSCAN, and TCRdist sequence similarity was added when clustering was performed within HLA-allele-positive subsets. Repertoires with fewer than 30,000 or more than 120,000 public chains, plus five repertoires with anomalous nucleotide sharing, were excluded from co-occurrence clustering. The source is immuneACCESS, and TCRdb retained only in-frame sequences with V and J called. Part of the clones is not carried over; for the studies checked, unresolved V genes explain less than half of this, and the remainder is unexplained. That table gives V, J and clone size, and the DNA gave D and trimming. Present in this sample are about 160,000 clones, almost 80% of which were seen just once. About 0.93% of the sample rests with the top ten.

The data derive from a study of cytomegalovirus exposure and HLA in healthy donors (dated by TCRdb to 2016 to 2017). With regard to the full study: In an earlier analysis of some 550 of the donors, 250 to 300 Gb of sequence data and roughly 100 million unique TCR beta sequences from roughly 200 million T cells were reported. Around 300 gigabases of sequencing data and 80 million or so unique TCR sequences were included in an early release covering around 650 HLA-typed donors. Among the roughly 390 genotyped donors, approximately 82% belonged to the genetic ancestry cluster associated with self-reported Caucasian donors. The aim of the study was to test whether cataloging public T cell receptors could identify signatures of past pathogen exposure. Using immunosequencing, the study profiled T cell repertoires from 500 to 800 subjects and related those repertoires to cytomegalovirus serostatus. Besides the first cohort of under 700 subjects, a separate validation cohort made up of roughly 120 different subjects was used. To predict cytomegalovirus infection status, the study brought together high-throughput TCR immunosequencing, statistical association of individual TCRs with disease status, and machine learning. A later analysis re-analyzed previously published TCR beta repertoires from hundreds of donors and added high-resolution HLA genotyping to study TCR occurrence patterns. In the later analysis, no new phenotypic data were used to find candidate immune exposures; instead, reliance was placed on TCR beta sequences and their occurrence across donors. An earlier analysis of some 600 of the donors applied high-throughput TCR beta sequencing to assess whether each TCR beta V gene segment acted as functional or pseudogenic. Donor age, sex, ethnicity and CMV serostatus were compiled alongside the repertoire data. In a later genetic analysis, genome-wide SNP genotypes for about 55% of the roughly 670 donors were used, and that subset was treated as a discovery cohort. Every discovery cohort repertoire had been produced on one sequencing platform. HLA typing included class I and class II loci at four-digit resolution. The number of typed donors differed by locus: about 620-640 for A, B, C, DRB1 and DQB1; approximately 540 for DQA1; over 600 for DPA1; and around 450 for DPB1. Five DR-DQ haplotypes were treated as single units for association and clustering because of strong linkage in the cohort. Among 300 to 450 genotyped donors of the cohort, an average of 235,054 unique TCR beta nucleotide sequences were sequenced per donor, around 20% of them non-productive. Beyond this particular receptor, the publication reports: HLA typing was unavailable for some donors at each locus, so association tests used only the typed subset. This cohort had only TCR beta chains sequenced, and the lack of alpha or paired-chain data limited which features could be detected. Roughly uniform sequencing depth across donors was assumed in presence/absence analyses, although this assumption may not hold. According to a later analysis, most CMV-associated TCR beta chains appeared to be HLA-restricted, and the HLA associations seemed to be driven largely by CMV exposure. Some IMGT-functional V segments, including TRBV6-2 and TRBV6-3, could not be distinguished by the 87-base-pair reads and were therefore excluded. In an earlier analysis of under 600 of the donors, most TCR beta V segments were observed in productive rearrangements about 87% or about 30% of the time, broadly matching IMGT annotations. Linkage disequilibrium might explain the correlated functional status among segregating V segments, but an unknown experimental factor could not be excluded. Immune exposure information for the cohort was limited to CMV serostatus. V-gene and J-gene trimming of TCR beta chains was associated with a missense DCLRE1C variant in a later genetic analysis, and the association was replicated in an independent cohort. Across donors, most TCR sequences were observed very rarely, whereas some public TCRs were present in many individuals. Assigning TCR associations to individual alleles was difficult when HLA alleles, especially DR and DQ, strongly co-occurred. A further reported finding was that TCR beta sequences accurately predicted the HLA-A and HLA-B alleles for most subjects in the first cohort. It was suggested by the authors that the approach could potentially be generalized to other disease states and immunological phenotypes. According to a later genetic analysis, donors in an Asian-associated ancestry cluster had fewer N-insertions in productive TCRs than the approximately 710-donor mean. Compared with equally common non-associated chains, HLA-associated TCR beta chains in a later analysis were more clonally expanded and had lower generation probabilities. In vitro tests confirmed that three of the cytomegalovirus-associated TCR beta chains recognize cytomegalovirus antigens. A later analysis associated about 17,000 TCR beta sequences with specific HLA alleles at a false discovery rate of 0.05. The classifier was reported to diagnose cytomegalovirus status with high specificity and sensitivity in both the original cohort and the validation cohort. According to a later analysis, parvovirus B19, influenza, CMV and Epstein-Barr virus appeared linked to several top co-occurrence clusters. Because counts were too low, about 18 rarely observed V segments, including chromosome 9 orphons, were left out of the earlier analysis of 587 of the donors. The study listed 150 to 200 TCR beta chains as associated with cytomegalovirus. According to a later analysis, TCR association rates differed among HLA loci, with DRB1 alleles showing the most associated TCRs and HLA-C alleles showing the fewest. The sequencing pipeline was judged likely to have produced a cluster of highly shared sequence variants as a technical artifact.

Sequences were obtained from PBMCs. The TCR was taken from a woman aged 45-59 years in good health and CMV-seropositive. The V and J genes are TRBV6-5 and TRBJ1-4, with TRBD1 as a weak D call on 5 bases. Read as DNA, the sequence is TGTGCCAGCCGGGGGAGAGGCGATGAAAAACTGTTTTTT. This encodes CASRGRGDEKLFF.